These 20 T cell receptor beta chains were all obtained from the same sample, sequenced in a study of Ad26.COV2.S vaccination and SARS-CoV-2 variants. Treatment meaning: some 20 received Ad26.COV2.S at low or high dose, single or two shots; several received placebo; per-sample allocation not given. Specimen acquisition occurred on day 63 following the initial vaccine or placebo injection. Generated by immunoSEQ multiplex PCR, the TCRdb table keeps only in-frame clones and is missing some. The sample records a few hundred thousand clones, less than 95% being singletons. The sequencing used peripheral blood, collected in a trial of Ad26.COV2.S vaccine versus placebo. The receptors derive from a person aged 18-60 years who received the Ad26.COV2.S COVID-19 vaccine or a placebo.

A remark on this clone: The sample has other DNA sequences that encode this CDR3 too. The chain recombines TRBV5-6 with TRBJ1-1, with TRBD1 as a possible D gene (6 bases). CDR1 SGHDT and CDR2 YYEEEE come from the germline V gene. This CDR3 contains 13 residues. V lost 2 bases to trimming and J lost 5 bases, with 10 bases between them. This CDR3 reads CASSLGGGTEAFF. The DNA for the CDR3 is TGTGCCAGCAGCTTAGGGGGAGGGACTGAAGCTTTCTTT. Full variable domain (outside the CDR3, taken from reference TRBV5-6 and TRBJ1-1): DAGVTQSPTHLIKTRGQQVTLRCSPKSGHDTVSWYQQALGQGPQFIFQYYEEEERQRGNFPDRFSGHQFPNYSSELNVNALLLGDSALYLCASSLGGGTEAFFGQGTRLTVV.

The J gene is TRBJ1-1, the V gene TRBV28; 11 bases are shared with TRBD1. V lost 7 bases and J lost 5; bases outside the gene matches: 12. The CDR3 is 16 amino acids. Germline values: CDR1 MDHEN, CDR2 SYDVKM. CDR3 sequence: CASIQPGTGGATEAFF. CDR3 nucleotides: TGTGCCAGCATCCAACCGGGGACAGGGGGGGCAACTGAAGCTTTCTTT.

This clone was seen more than once but under ten times. The chain links TRBV12-5 to TRBJ1-5, with D uncertain. The length of the CDR3 is 16 residues. Germline V gene sequence: CDR1 LGHNT, CDR2 FRNRAP. V lost 3 bases and J 0 bases, leaving 12 bases between the germline ends. CDR3 in DNA: TGTGCTAGTGGTTTTTTGCCGAGCTATAGCAATCAGCCCCAGCATTTT. Protein: CASGFLPSYSNQPQHF.

The chain has TRBV11-2 and TRBJ2-7; 9 nucleotides match TRBD2. The CDR3 is 12 amino acids. Per the germline V gene, CDR1 is SGHAT and CDR2 is FQNNGV. J gave up 6 bases and V 3 bases, and 0 bases lay outside the gene matches. CDR3 region: CASSFSGSEQYF. The CDR3 coding sequence is TGTGCCAGCAGCTTTAGCGGGAGCGAGCAGTACTTC.

The chain recombines TRBV6-6 with TRBJ2-7, with 11 bases matching TRBD2. V was pared by 7 bases and J by 10 bases, with 12 bases of the junction left unmatched. Germline V gene sequence: CDR1 MNHNY, CDR2 SVGAGI (reference sequence). There are 14 residues in the CDR3. The CDR3 DNA follows: TGTGCCAGCACCGGACTAGCGGGCTACGGTACCCAGTACTTC. Its translation is CASTGLAGYGTQYF.

The CDR3 sequence is CATSVRSPGNQPQHF. CDR3 nucleotides: TGTGCCACCAGCGTTAGGTCCCCGGGCAATCAGCCCCAGCATTTT. The genes are TRBV15 and TRBJ1-5; D is unresolved. V lost 5 bases and J lost 2, with 13 bases in between. In germline, CDR1 is LNHNV, CDR2 YYDKDF (reference sequence). This CDR3 comprises 15 residues.

The chain is built from TRBV9 and TRBJ1-2; D unresolved. Trimming took off 0 bases at V and 8 bases at J, with 14 bases between the two ends. The CDR3 sequence is 14 residues long. Germline V gives CDR1 SGDLS, CDR2 YYNGEE. For the CDR3, the DNA is TGTGCCAGCAGCGTAGTAGGCGCGGGAGGGGGCTACACCTTC. Translated, it gives CASSVVGAGGGYTF.

The chain links TRBV10-3 to TRBJ2-3; D is possibly TRBD1 (6 bases). This CDR3 has 15 residues. V dropped 2 bases and J dropped 5 bases, with 14 bases sitting between them. Per the germline V gene, CDR1 is ENHRY and CDR2 is SYGVKD. The CDR3, as DNA: TGTGCCATCAGTGAGAGAGTGCAGGGGATAGATACGCAGTATTTT. Amino acid sequence: CAISERVQGIDTQYF.

V and J are TRBV10-3 and TRBJ2-2; no reliable D call. Trimming removed 6 bases from V and 3 bases from J, with 5 bases in between. Germline CDR1 ENHRY, CDR2 SYGVKD. CDR3 length: 12 residues. Here the CDR3 DNA reads TGTGCCATCAGCCTAGACACCGGGGAGCTGTTTTTT. Protein: CAISLDTGELFF.

J is TRBJ1-5 and V is TRBV7-8; tentatively, D is TRBD1 (6 bases). Trimming pared 5 bases from V and 0 bases from J, leaving 11 bases between. CDR1 and CDR2 from the germline V gene are SGHVS and FQNEAQ. The CDR3 contains 15 residues. The CDR3 sequence: CASSPTGSSNQPQHF. Written as DNA, the CDR3 is TGTGCCAGCAGCCCAACAGGGAGTAGCAATCAGCCCCAGCATTTT.

The chain links TRBV11-2 to TRBJ2-7; a possible D gene is TRBD1 (6 bases). Trimming stripped 0 bases from V and 2 bases from J, with 11 bases between. Germline CDR1 SGHAT, CDR2 FQNNGV. This CDR3 has 15 amino acids. The CDR3 sequence: CASSLDEDSPYEQYF. Written as DNA, the CDR3 is TGTGCCAGCAGCTTAGATGAGGACAGTCCCTACGAGCAGTACTTC.

The rearrangement joins TRBV7-9 to TRBJ2-7; D is perhaps TRBD2 (6 bases). The CDR3 length is 14 residues. Trimming shortened V by 3 bases and J by 0 bases, and 9 bases separated the two germline ends. The germline gives CDR1 SEHNR, CDR2 FQNEAQ (reference sequence). As DNA, the CDR3 is TGTGCCAGCAGCTTTACGGGAGACTCCTACGAGCAGTACTTC. Translating gives CASSFTGDSYEQYF.

This sequence joins TRBV27 and TRBJ2-7, with 11 nucleotides matching TRBD2. In germline, CDR1 is MNHEY, CDR2 SMNVEV (reference sequence). Trimming cost V 4 bases and J 6 bases; bases outside gene matches: 5. The CDR3 covers 14 residues. CDR3 sequence: CASSSLAGAAEQYF. The DNA for the CDR3 is TGTGCCAGCAGTTCACTAGCGGGAGCGGCCGAGCAGTACTTC.

The rearrangement links TRBV29-1 to TRBJ1-1; TRBD1 agrees at 8 bases. This CDR3 comprises 13 residues. V shed 6 bases and J 4 bases; nucleotides not matched to a gene: 7. Germline loops: CDR1 SQVTM, CDR2 ANQGSEA. The CDR3 DNA reads as TGCAGCGTCAACACAGGGGGTGTCACTGAAGCTTTCTTT. Translation: CSVNTGGVTEAFF.

The chain is built from TRBV4-2 and TRBJ2-5; the match to TRBD2 covers 8 bases. Germline CDR1 and CDR2: LGHNA and YNFKEQ. The junction had 6 bases not matched to a gene; V was cut back by 1 base and J by 2 bases. The CDR3 runs 16 residues. CDR3 amino acids: CASSQVSSGRQETQYF. CDR3 sequence (DNA): TGTGCCAGCAGCCAAGTATCTAGCGGGCGTCAAGAGACCCAGTACTTC.

V is TRBV7-9 and J is TRBJ2-3, with unresolved D. V dropped 3 bases and J dropped 0 bases, with 4 bases sitting between them. This CDR3 spans 13 amino acids. In germline, CDR1 is SEHNR, CDR2 FQNEAQ (reference sequence). This chain's CDR3 is CASSFPSTDTQYF. In DNA, the CDR3 is TGTGCCAGCAGCTTCCCTAGCACAGATACGCAGTATTTT.

The chain has TRBV7-9 and TRBJ2-7, with 9 bases that match TRBD1. This CDR3 comprises 14 residues. The ends lost 3 bases at V and 5 bases at J; junction bases unmatched: 5. From germline, CDR1 is SEHNR and CDR2 FQNEAQ (reference sequence). As DNA, the CDR3 is TGTGCCAGCAGCTTCGCCGGGACAGGGAACGAGCAGTACTTC. Translating gives CASSFAGTGNEQYF.

This clone was picked up a small number of times. The V and J genes are TRBV19 and TRBJ2-7; no firm D call. The germline V gene has CDR1 LNHDA and CDR2 SQIVND (reference sequence). V gave up 5 bases and J gave up 0 bases, with 11 bases separating them. This CDR3 comprises 14 residues. The CDR3 protein is CASSPTSSSYEQYF. The CDR3 DNA reads TGTGCCAGTAGTCCGACATCCAGCTCCTACGAGCAGTACTTC.

For this clone: The sample contains more than one DNA sequence encoding this CDR3. CDR3 nucleotides: TGTGCCAGCAGTTTAGGGCAAACCTACGAGCAGTACTTC. This codes for CASSLGQTYEQYF. The rearrangement links TRBV12-3 or TRBV12-4 to TRBJ2-7; D remains ambiguous. V dropped 1 base and J dropped 2 bases, with 6 bases sitting between them. The CDR3 has 13 amino acids.

V and J are TRBV13 and TRBJ1-2; D may be TRBD1 (6 bases). CDR3 length: 15 residues. Germline V gene data show CDR1 as PRHDT and CDR2 as FYEKMQ (reference sequence). Trimming left V 4 bases short and J 1 base short, with 13 bases between. CDR3 region: CASSSGRTVNYGYTF. The DNA of the CDR3 is TGTGCCAGCAGCTCTGGGAGGACAGTTAACTATGGCTACACCTTC. Full variable domain (rest looked up from reference TRBV13 and TRBJ1-2): AAGVIQSPRHLIKEKRETATLKCYPIPRHDTVYWYQQGPGQDPQFLISFYEKMQSDKGSIPDRFSAQQFSDYHSELNMSSLELGDSALYFCASSSGRTVNYGYTFGSGTRLTVV.